These 6 T cell receptor beta chains were all obtained from the same sample, sequenced in a study of blood T cell repertoires in COVID-19. Produced via immunoSEQ multiplex PCR; TCRdb's table is partial and in-frame only. The sample includes some 250,000 clones, 88% seen only once; the top ten take about 0.8%. Source material: peripheral blood. The receptors stem from a woman between 25 and 40 years old with acute or convalescent COVID-19.

The chain recombines TRBV5-4 with TRBJ2-7; D not certain. The CDR3 has 12 residues. Trimming cost V 1 base and J 4 bases, with 6 bases left between them. The germline V gene has CDR1 SGHNT and CDR2 YYREEE (reference sequence). CDR3 in amino acids: CASSLWPYEQYF. CDR3 nucleotide sequence: TGTGCCAGCAGCTTGTGGCCATACGAGCAGTACTTC. The full variable domain, rest sourced from reference TRBV5-4 and TRBJ2-7, is ETGVTQSPTHLIKTRGQQVTLRCSSQSGHNTVSWYQQALGQGPQFIFQYYREEENGRGNFPPRFSGLQFPNYSSELNVNALELDDSALYLCASSLWPYEQYFGPGTRLTVT.

V usage is TRBV7-2 and J usage is TRBJ1-3; D perhaps matches TRBD1 (5 bases). Germline loops: CDR1 SGHTA, CDR2 FQGNSA. The V gene lost 5 bases and the J gene lost 0 bases, with 8 bases spanning the gap. The CDR3 extends over 14 amino acids. The CDR3 sequence is CASSRGGSGNTIYF. The DNA of the CDR3 is TGTGCCAGCAGCAGGGGCGGCTCTGGAAACACCATATATTTT.

This clone occurred once. The V gene is TRBV6-5, the J gene TRBJ2-7, with D perhaps matching TRBD1 (6 bases). Trimming took 5 bases from V and 2 from J, leaving 13 bases between them. This CDR3 is built from 14 residues. Per germline, CDR1 MNHEY and CDR2 SVGAGI. The CDR3 is CASSPPGQPYEQYF. The CDR3 DNA sequence: TGTGCCAGCAGTCCCCCGGGACAACCCTACGAGCAGTACTTC.

This rearrangement joins TRBV7-9 to TRBJ1-1; D not certain. The V end lost 6 bases, the J end lost 1 base, and 9 bases lay between the germline ends. CDR3 size: 13 residues. Germline V lookup: CDR1 SEHNR, CDR2 FQNEAQ (reference sequence). DNA of the CDR3: TGTGCCAGCAGGTTGGGAGGGAACACTGAAGCTTTCTTT. Translation: CASRLGGNTEAFF.

V usage is TRBV12-5 and J usage is TRBJ2-7; D may be TRBD1 (6 bases). The CDR3 runs to 13 residues. V gave up 5 bases and J gave up 6 bases, with 14 bases separating them. Per the germline V gene, CDR1 is LGHNT and CDR2 is FRNRAP. CDR3 sequence: CASGGTTGLEQYF. CDR3 bases: TGTGCTAGTGGTGGGACGACAGGTCTCGAGCAGTACTTC.

This chain joins TRBV13 and TRBJ1-1, with D possibly matching TRBD1 (6 bases). V lost 4 bases and J 6 bases, leaving 15 bases between the germline ends. CDR1 PRHDT and CDR2 FYEKMQ come from the germline V gene (reference sequence). The CDR3 runs to 14 residues. CDR3 sequence (DNA): TGTGCCAGCAGCTCCGACAGGCAGGGGCCTGAAGCTTTCTTT. Its translation is CASSSDRQGPEAFF. Full variable domain (missing parts from reference TRBV13 and TRBJ1-1): AAGVIQSPRHLIKEKRETATLKCYPIPRHDTVYWYQQGPGQDPQFLISFYEKMQSDKGSIPDRFSAQQFSDYHSELNMSSLELGDSALYFCASSSDRQGPEAFFGQGTRLTVV.